Sequencing of this T cell receptor (beta chain) was carried out in a study of T cells in Graves' hyperthyroidism and ophthalmopathy. The hyperthyroidism was newly diagnosed and had lasted under 2 months; the patients were aged 18 to 65. From RNA transcripts, TCR beta CDR3 regions were amplified. During a first-round RT-PCR of the TCR CDR3, the HTBI primer set was used. TCRdb reanalysed the multiplex PCR reads using MiXCR and keeps one entry per CDR3 protein. The data contain about 340,000 distinct CDR3 sequences, roughly 18% of them seen just once; the ten biggest clones take up about half. Germline V gene data show CDR1 as SEHNR and CDR2 as FQNEAQ (reference sequence). The CDR3 length is 16 residues. V was pared by 5 bases and J by 3 bases, with 8 bases of the junction left unmatched. Study results and limitations: Patients with ophthalmopathy were separated from those with stable hyperthyroidism by a 13 V-J model.

Note on this clonotype: The antigen is undetermined.

The receptor was isolated from a woman aged 50 to 65 with Graves' hyperthyroidism. Material: blood. V usage is TRBV7-9 and J usage is TRBJ1-5, with TRBD1 matching over 9 bases. CDR3 DNA sequence: TGTGCCAGCAGCCCCCTGGGGACAGGGATCAATCAGCCCCAGCATTTT. Its protein product is CASSPLGTGINQPQHF.